These 10 T cell receptor beta chains originate from one sample sequenced in a study of early T cells in non-severe SARS-CoV-2 infection. TCRdb reanalysed the 5' RACE reads using MiXCR and keeps one entry per CDR3 protein. The data show 68,000 or so distinct CDR3 sequences, less than 15% seen once. The sequenced material came from whole blood. The receptors shown here come from an adult who was a healthcare worker with PCR-confirmed SARS-CoV-2 infection or an uninfected control (not recorded which).

This clonotype showed up many times. The rearrangement joins TRBV29-1 to TRBJ2-1, with 8 positions matching TRBD2. The trim removed 7 bases at V and 2 bases at J, leaving 7 bases unmatched. The CDR3 is 14 residues long. Germline CDR1 and CDR2: SQVTM and ANQGSEA. CDR3 in DNA: TGCAGCGCCCTGGGACTAGGTACCTACAATGAGCAGTTCTTC. Amino acids: CSALGLGTYNEQFF.

Ten or more counts support this clonotype. The chain has TRBV7-9 and TRBJ1-4; no firm D call. Trimming removed 6 bases at V and 4 bases at J, with 9 bases between. Germline CDR1 reads SEHNR; CDR2 reads FQNEAQ (reference sequence). CDR3 length equals 13 residues. The CDR3 sequence: CASSRGNNEKLFF. CDR3 nucleotide sequence: TGTGCCAGCAGTCGGGGTAATAATGAAAAACTGTTTTTT.

This clonotype was observed many times. The CDR3 loop reads CASSPRGLSEQFF. The CDR3 DNA reads TGTGCCAGCTCACCCAGGGGGTTGAGTGAGCAGTTCTTC. V and J are TRBV18 and TRBJ2-1; 7 bases agree with TRBD1. Germline V lookup: CDR1 KGHSH, CDR2 LQKENI. The CDR3 spans 13 residues. With 3 bases clipped from V and 9 bases from J, the junction kept 5 bases outside the gene matches.

The sample holds a few counts of this clonotype. The V call is TRBV4-3, the J call TRBJ2-7; D unresolved. Germline values: CDR1 LGHNA, CDR2 YSLEER. Trimming removed 0 bases from V and 3 bases from J, with 9 bases in between. CDR3 length: 14 residues. The CDR3 here is CASSQDRSGYEQYF. CDR3 DNA sequence: TGCGCCAGCAGCCAAGATCGGTCCGGCTACGAGCAGTACTTC.

The chain is built from TRBV30 and TRBJ2-3, with D perhaps matching TRBD2 (6 bases). The CDR3 consists of 11 residues. Germline V gene sequence: CDR1 GTSNPN, CDR2 SVGIG (reference sequence). V lost 5 bases to trimming and J lost 11 bases, with 14 bases between them. The CDR3 DNA sequence: TGTGCCTGGGGACCGGGACTGGGGCAGTATTTT. The encoded protein is CAWGPGLGQYF. The whole variable domain, filled in from reference TRBV30 and TRBJ2-3, reads SQTIHQWPATLVQPVGSPLSLECTVEGTSNPNLYWYRQAAGRGLQLLFYSVGIGQISSEVPQNLSASRPQDRQFILSSKKLLLSDSGFYLCAWGPGLGQYFGPGTRLTVL.

This clonotype showed up just a few times. This chain joins TRBV27 and TRBJ2-2; 12 bases line up with TRBD1. V shed 3 bases, J shed 2 bases, and the junction held 4 bases outside the gene matches. The CDR3 loop spans 17 amino acids. Germline V gene sequence: CDR1 MNHEY, CDR2 SMNVEV (reference sequence). CDR3 nucleotide sequence: TGTGCCAGCAGTTTCTTTGGGACAGGGGGCAACACCGGGGAGCTGTTTTTT. Encoded protein: CASSFFGTGGNTGELFF.

This clonotype was observed at least ten times. The rearrangement links TRBV19 to TRBJ2-7, with D possibly matching TRBD2 (7 bases). This CDR3 has 12 amino acids. V was shortened by 9 bases and J by 7 bases, with 16 bases between the two germline ends. CDR1 is LNHDA, CDR2 SQIVND, per germline (reference sequence). The CDR3 here is CASRGPGGEQYF. CDR3 DNA: TGTGCCAGCAGGGGACCCGGGGGGGAGCAGTACTTC.

The chain combines TRBV19 with TRBJ2-5; weak D call: TRBD2 (5 bases). Germline loops: CDR1 LNHDA, CDR2 SQIVND (reference sequence). This CDR3 is 13 amino acids long. V lost 9 bases and J lost 3, with 14 bases in between. The CDR3 nucleotides read TGTGCCAGCGCCAAGGTCGGGGAAGAGACCCAGTACTTC. Its translation: CASAKVGEETQYF.

This clonotype was seen a few times. The chain employs TRBV6-2 or TRBV6-3 and TRBJ2-3, with 9 bases lining up with TRBD2. Germline CDR1 and CDR2: MNHEY and SVGEGT. After removal of 6 bases from V and 2 bases from J, the junction contained 6 bases not matched to a gene. This CDR3 has 15 amino acids. The CDR3 nucleotides are TGTGCCAGCAGCTCCGGGACTAGCCACACAGATACGCAGTATTTT. Translating it yields CASSSGTSHTDTQYF.

This clonotype was detected a few times. The chain is built from TRBV27 and TRBJ2-5, with 9 bases fitting TRBD2. The CDR3 covers 18 residues. The V and J ends lost 5 bases and 3 bases, in that order; junction bases with no gene match: 16. The germline V gene has CDR1 MNHEY and CDR2 SMNVEV (reference sequence). The CDR3 DNA follows: TGTGCCAGCAGTGCTCTGACAGGGTCCAGCGGGGGGAAAGAGACCCAGTACTTC. This codes for CASSALTGSSGGKETQYF.